This T cell receptor (beta chain) appears in the sequencing data of a study of blood T cell repertoires in COVID-19. Across the study: The United States, Italy and Spain provided the acute and convalescent COVID-19 samples. From T cells, B-cell-depleted T cells, or PBMCs came the material, which was cDNA or gDNA.

CDR1 is SGHVS and CDR2 is FNYEAQ in the germline V gene. V dropped 0 bases and J dropped 5; count of bases not matched to a gene: 4. The CDR3 is 16 amino acids. Authors' methods: From reference gene primer amplification, estimates of nucleated cell counts were derived. The table came from immunoSEQ multiplex PCR; TCRdb's copy has only in-frame clones and leaves some out. The DNA was the basis for D and trimming; V, J and clone size are from that table. Counted here are about 26,000 clones, roughly 94% occurring once; the ten biggest clones make up about 4%. Sequenced sample: peripheral blood. The chain joins TRBV7-6 to TRBJ2-5, with TRBD2 matching 12 bases. The TCR sequence derives from a human donor with active COVID-19. The donor label of this sample is uncertain. Here the CDR3 DNA reads TGTGCCAGCAGCTTAGCGCGACTAGCGGGGGTGGAGACCCAGTACTTC. This gives the protein CASSLARLAGVETQYF. The whole variable domain, filled in from reference TRBV7-6 and TRBJ2-5, reads GAGVSQSPRYKVTKRGQDVALRCDPISGHVSLYWYRQALGQGPEFLTYFNYEAQQDKSGLPNDRFSAERPEGSISTLTIQRTEQRDSAMYRCASSLARLAGVETQYFGPGTRLLVL.